This TCR beta chain was found in a study of blood T cell repertoires in COVID-19. In the study overall: Sites across the United States, Italy and Spain contributed samples from acute and convalescent COVID-19. PBMCs, B-cell-depleted T cells, or T cells were the source of the cDNA or gDNA that made up the material.

Sequencing was performed with immunoSEQ multiplex PCR; in TCRdb, only in-frame clones are kept and a portion is missing. Here the sample spans tens of thousands of clones, 75% to 95% being singletons. Germline V gene data show CDR1 as SNHLY and CDR2 as FYNNEI. This CDR3 has 13 residues. Between the trimmed V and J ends, which lost 5 bases and 3 bases, there was a span of 10 bases. Input material: peripheral blood. The chain combines TRBV2 with TRBJ2-5; D uncertain. The source of this sequence is a human donor with active COVID-19. The donor label of this sample is uncertain. The CDR3 nucleotides are TGTGCCAGCAGTCCGCGTAGAAAAGAGACCCAGTACTTC. Its protein product is CASSPRRKETQYF.